This TCR beta chain was obtained from a study of OX40 agonist ivuxolimab in advanced cancers. Study-wide background: Hepatocellular carcinoma, melanoma, renal cell or head and neck cancer affected the dose-escalation patients. Partial responses, seen in three patients, involved one hepatocellular carcinoma and two cutaneous melanomas. The study's findings and limits: Nonresponders, in some cases, also had low normalized T-cell clonal expansion. Which antigen the expanded peripheral T cells recognized is unknown.

As concerns this clone: Its antigen is currently unknown.

V was trimmed by 7 bases and J by 8 bases, leaving 15 bases between them. Germline V gives CDR1 MDHEN, CDR2 SYDVKM. CDR3 length equals 14 residues. Sequencing used immunoSEQ multiplex PCR; TCRdb keeps in-frame clones, though not all of them. The sample contains about 63,000 clones, around 91% of which appear only once. The material sequenced was CD4+ or CD8+ T cells sorted from blood, taken in a trial of the OX40 agonist ivuxolimab. The sequence was obtained from an adult with an advanced solid tumor such as melanoma, head and neck, liver or kidney cancer. The chain joins TRBV28 to TRBJ1-6, with D possibly being TRBD1 (5 bases). The CDR3 sequence is CASIPGPRDSPLHF. As DNA, the CDR3 is TGTGCCAGCATCCCGGGACCTCGGGATTCACCCCTCCACTTT.